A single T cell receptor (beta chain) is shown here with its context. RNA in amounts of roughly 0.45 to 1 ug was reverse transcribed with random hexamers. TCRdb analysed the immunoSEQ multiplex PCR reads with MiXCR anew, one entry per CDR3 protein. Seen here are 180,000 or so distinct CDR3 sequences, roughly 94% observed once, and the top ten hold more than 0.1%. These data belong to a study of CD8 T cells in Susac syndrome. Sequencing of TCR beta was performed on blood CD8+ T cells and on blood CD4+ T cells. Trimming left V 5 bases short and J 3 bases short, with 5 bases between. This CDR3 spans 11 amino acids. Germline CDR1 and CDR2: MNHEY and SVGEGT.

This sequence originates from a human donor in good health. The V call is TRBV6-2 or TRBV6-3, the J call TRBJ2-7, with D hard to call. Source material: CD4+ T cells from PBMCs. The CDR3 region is CASSNHYEQYF. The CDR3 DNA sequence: TGTGCCAGCAGTAACCACTACGAGCAGTACTTC.